This paragraph reports one TCR beta chain. Using immunoSEQ multiplex PCR, the repertoire was profiled, and TCRdb retains in-frame clones only, with some absent. The sample consists of tens of thousands of clones, 75% to 95% of them appearing once. This record belongs to a study of T cell changes during pregnancy in multiple sclerosis. The CDR3 extends over 16 amino acids. CDR1 and CDR2 (germline): SGDLS, YYNGEE. J gave up 12 bases and V 0 bases, and 14 bases lay outside the gene matches. The starting material was peripheral blood, obtained in the first trimester of pregnancy. The sequence came from a female donor in good health, enrolled as a control in a pregnancy study. J is TRBJ2-1 and V is TRBV9, with 8 bases aligning to TRBD2. The CDR3 coding sequence is TGTGCCAGCAGCGTAGAAGGAGCGGGGGCCTCTTTAGGGCAGTTCTTC. Its translation: CASSVEGAGASLGQFF.